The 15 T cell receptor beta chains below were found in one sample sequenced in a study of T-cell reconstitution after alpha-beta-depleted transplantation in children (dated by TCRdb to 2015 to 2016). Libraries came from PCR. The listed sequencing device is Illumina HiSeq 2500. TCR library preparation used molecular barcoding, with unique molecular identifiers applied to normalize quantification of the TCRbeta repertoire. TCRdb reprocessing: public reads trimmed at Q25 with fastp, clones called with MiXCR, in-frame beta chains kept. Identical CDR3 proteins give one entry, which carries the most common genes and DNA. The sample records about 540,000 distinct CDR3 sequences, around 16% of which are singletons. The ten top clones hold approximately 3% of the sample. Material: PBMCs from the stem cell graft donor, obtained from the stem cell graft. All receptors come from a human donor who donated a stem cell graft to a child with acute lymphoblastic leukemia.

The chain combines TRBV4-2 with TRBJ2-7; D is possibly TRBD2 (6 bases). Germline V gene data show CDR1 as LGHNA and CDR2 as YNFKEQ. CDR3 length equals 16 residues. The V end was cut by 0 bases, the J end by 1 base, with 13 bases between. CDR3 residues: CASSQDSAGRSYEQYF. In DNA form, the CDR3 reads TGTGCCAGCAGCCAAGATTCTGCGGGAAGGTCCTACGAGCAGTACTTC.

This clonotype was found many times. The CDR3 reads CASSFTTGASYGYTF. The CDR3 region has the DNA TGTGCCAGCAGTTTTACGACAGGGGCAAGCTATGGCTACACCTTC. The V and J genes are TRBV12-3 or TRBV12-4 and TRBJ1-2, with 8 nucleotides matching TRBD1. V gave up 3 bases and J gave up 4 bases; unmatched junction bases: 7. This CDR3 is built from 15 residues.

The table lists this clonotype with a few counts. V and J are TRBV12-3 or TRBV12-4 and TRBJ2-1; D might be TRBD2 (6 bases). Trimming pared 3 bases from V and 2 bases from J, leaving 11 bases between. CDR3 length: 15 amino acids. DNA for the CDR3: TGTGCCAGCAGTTTTATCGGCGGGGCCTACAATGAGCAGTTCTTC. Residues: CASSFIGGAYNEQFF.

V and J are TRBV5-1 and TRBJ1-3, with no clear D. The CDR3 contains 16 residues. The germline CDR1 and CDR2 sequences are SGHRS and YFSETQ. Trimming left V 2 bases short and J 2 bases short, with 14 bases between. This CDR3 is CASSLPGLEAGNTIYF. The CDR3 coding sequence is TGCGCCAGCAGCTTACCTGGATTAGAGGCTGGAAACACCATATATTTT.

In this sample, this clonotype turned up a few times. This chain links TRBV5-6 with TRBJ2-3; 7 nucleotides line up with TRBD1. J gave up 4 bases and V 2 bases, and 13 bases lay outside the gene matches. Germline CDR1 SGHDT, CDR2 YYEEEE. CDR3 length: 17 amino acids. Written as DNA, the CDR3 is TGTGCCAGCAGCTTTACGACAGGGTCCCCGAGGCCAGATACGCAGTATTTT. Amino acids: CASSFTTGSPRPDTQYF.

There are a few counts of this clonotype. The CDR3 bases are TGTGCCTGGAGTGTGGAGGGGGCCACTGAAGCTTTCTTT. This gives the protein CAWSVEGATEAFF. J is TRBJ1-1 and V is TRBV30; 7 nucleotides match TRBD1. This CDR3 contains 13 residues. Germline lookup yields CDR1 GTSNPN and CDR2 SVGIG (reference sequence). Losses at the gene ends were 0 bases for V and 4 bases for J; bases not matched to a gene: 2.

The CDR3: CSVSRAPNTGELFF. The DNA of the CDR3 is TGCAGCGTTTCGCGAGCGCCGAACACCGGGGAGCTGTTTTTT. The rearrangement uses TRBV29-1 and TRBJ2-2; D is unresolved. Looked up from germline, CDR1 is SQVTM and CDR2 is ANQGSEA. Deletions cut 5 bases from V and 0 bases from J, with 10 bases between. The CDR3 contains 14 residues.

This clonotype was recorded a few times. The CDR3 here is CSVIRGDNQETQYF. For the CDR3, the DNA is TGCAGCGTTATCAGGGGAGACAACCAAGAGACCCAGTACTTC. The rearrangement links TRBV29-1 to TRBJ2-5; D might be TRBD1 (6 bases). Trimming removed 5 bases at V and 0 bases at J, with 13 bases between. The CDR3 covers 14 residues. CDR1 SQVTM and CDR2 ANQGSEA come from the germline V gene.

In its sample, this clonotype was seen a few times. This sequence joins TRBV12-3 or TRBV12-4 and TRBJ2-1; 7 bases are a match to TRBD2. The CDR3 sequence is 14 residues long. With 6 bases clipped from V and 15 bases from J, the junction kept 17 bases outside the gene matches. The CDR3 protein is CASRAGEGRIGPFF. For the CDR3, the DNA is TGTGCCAGCAGGGCGGGAGAGGGACGGATCGGGCCGTTCTTC.

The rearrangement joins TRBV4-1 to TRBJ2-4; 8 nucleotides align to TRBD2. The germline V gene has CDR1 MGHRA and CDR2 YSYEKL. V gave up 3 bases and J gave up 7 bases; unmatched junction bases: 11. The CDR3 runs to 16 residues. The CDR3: CASSHHSGAGSNIQYF. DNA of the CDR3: TGCGCCAGCAGCCACCATAGCGGGGCCGGATCGAACATTCAGTACTTC.

Here the CDR3 DNA reads TGCGCCAGCAGCCAAAGTGTCAGCCACGAGCAGTACTTC. Translated: CASSQSVSHEQYF. The gene calls are TRBV4-1 and TRBJ2-7; D is undetermined. Trimming removed 2 bases from V and 5 bases from J, with 10 bases in between. Germline assignment: CDR1 MGHRA and CDR2 YSYEKL. CDR3 length: 13 residues.

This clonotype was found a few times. CDR3 in amino acids: CVSPGPPTSGSLSYNEQFF. CDR3 DNA: TGTGTCAGTCCGGGCCCCCCTACTAGCGGGAGTTTGTCCTACAATGAGCAGTTCTTC. The chain is built from TRBV7-8 and TRBJ2-1, with 11 bases identical to TRBD2. This CDR3 spans 19 amino acids. In germline, CDR1 is SGHVS, CDR2 FQNEAQ.

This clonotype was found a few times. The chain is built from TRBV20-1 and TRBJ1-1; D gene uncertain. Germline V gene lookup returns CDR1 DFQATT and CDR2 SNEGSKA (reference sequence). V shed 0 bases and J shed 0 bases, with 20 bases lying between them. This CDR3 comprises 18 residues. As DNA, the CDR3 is TGCAGTGCTAGAGAGCACAGAGGTCTCCCCCGAATGAACACTGAAGCTTTCTTT. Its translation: CSAREHRGLPRMNTEAFF.

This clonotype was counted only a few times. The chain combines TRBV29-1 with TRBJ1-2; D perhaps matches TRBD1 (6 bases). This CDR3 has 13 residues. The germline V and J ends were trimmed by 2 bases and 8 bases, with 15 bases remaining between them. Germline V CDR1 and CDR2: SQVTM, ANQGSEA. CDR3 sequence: CSVETVGGEGYTF. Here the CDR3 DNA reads TGCAGCGTTGAAACAGTCGGGGGCGAGGGCTACACCTTC.

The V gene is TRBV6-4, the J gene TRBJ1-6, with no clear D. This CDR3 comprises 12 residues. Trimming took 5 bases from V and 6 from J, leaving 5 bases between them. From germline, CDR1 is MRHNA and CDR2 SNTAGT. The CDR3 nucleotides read TGTGCCAGCAGTTCTAGTAATTCACCCCTCCACTTT. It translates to CASSSSNSPLHF.